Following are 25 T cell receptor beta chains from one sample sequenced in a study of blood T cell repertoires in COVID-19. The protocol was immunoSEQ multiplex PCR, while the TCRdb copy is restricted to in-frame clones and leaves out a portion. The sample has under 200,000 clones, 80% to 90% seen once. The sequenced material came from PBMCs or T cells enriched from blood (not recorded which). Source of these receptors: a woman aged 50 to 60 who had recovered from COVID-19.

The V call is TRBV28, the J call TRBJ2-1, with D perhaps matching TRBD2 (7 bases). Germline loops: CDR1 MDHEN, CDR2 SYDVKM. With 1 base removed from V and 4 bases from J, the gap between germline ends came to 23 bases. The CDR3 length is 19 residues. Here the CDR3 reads CASSLSGRTRAGAYNEQFF. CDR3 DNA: TGTGCCAGCAGTTTATCTGGGAGGACTAGGGCGGGGGCGTACAATGAGCAGTTCTTC. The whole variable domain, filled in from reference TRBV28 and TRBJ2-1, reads DVKVTQSSRYLVKRTGEKVFLECVQDMDHENMFWYRQDPGLGLRLIYFSYDVKMKEKGDIPEGYSVSREKKERFSLILESASTNQTSMYLCASSLSGRTRAGAYNEQFFGPGTRLTVL.

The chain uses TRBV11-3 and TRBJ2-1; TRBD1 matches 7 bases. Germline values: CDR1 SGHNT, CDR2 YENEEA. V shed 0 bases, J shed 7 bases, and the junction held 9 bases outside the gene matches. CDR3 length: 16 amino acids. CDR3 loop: CASSLEGYTGENEQFF. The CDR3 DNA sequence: TGTGCCAGCAGCTTAGAGGGATATACAGGGGAAAATGAGCAGTTCTTC.

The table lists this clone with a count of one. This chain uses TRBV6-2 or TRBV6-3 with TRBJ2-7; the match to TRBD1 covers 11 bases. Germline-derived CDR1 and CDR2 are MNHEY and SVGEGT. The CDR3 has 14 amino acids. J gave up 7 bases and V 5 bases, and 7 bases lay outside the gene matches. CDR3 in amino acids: CASSQGTGGYEQYF. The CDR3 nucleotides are TGTGCCAGCAGTCAAGGGACAGGGGGTTATGAGCAGTACTTC.

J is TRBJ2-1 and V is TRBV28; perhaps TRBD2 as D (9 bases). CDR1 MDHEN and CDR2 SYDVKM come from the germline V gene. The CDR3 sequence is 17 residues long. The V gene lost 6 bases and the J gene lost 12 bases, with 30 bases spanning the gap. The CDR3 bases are TGTGCCAGCAGCCAGGACAGGGCAGTTAGCGGGAGTGTTGTGCAGTTCTTC. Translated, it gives CASSQDRAVSGSVVQFF.

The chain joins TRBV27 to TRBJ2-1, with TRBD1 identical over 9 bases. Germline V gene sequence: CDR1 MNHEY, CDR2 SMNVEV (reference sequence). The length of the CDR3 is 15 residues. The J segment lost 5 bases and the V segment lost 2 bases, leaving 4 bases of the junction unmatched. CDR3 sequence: CASSLPGTGNNEQFF. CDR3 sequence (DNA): TGTGCCAGCAGTTTACCCGGGACAGGGAACAATGAGCAGTTCTTC.

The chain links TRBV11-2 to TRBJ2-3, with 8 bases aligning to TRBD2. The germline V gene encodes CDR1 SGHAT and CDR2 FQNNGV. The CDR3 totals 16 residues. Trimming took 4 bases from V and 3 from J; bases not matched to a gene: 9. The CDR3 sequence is CASSSQGVAGTDTQYF. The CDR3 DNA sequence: TGTGCCAGCAGCTCCCAGGGAGTAGCGGGAACAGATACGCAGTATTTT.

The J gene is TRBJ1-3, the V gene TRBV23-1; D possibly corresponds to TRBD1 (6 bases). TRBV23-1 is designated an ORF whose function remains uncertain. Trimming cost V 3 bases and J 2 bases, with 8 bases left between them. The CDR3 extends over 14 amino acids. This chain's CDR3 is CASSQGDTGNTIYF. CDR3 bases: TGCGCCAGCAGTCAGGGGGACACTGGAAACACCATATATTTT.

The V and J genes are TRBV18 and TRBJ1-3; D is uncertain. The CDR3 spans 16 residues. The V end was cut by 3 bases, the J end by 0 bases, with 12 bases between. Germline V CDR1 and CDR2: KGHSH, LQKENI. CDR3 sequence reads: CASSPYIVNSGNTIYF. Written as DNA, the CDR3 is TGTGCCAGCTCACCTTACATCGTAAACTCTGGAAACACCATATATTTT.

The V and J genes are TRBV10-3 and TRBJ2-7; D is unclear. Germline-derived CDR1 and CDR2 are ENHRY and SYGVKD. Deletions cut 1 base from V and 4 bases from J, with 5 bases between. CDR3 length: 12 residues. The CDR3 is CAISELSYEQYF. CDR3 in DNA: TGTGCCATCAGTGAGTTGTCTTACGAGCAGTACTTC.

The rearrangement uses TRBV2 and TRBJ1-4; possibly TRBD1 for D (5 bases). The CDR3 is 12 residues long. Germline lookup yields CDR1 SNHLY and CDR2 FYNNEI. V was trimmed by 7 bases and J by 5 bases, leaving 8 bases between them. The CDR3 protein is CASKGANEKLFF. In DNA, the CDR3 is TGTGCCAGCAAAGGGGCCAATGAAAAACTGTTTTTT.

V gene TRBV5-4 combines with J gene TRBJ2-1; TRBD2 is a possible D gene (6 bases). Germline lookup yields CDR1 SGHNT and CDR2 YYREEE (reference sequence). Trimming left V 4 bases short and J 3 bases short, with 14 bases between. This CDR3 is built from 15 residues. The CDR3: CASSPTSFSYNEQFF. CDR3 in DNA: TGTGCCAGCAGCCCGACTAGTTTTAGCTACAATGAGCAGTTCTTC.

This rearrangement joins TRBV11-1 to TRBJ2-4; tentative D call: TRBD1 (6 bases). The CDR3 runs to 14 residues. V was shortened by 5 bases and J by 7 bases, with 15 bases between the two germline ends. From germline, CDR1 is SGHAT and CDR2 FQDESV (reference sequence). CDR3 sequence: CASSPRWGQNIQYF. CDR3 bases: TGTGCCAGCAGCCCACGGTGGGGGCAGAACATTCAGTACTTC.

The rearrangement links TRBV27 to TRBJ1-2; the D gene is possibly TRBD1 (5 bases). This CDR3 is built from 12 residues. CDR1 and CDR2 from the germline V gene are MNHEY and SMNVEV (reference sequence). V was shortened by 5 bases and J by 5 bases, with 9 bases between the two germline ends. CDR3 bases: TGTGCCAGCAGTCCTAAGGGGTATGGCTACACCTTC. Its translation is CASSPKGYGYTF.

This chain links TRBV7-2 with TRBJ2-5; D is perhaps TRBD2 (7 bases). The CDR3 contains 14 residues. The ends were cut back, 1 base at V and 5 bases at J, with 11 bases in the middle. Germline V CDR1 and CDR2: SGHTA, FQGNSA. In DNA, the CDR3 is TGTGCCAGCAGCTTAGTCGGGGGGCGGGAGACCCAGTACTTC. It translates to CASSLVGGRETQYF.

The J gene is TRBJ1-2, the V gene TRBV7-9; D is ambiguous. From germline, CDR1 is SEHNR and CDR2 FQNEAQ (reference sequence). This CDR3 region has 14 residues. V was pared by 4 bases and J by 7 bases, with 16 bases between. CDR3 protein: CASSSVKASGGYTF. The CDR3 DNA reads TGTGCCAGCAGCTCAGTTAAGGCCTCGGGTGGCTACACCTTC.

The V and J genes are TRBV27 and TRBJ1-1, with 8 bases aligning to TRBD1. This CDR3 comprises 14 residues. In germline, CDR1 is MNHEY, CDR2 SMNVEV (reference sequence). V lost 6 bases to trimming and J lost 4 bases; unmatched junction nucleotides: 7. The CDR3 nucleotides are TGTGCCAGCAGCCTACAGGGGGAGAGCACTGAAGCTTTCTTT. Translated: CASSLQGESTEAFF.

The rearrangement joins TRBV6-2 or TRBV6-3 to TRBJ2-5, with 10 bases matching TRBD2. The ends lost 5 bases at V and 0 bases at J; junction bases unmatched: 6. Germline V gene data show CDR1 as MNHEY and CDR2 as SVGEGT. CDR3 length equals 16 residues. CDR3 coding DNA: TGTGCCAGCAGTCCCGGACTAGCGGCGTACCAAGAGACCCAGTACTTC. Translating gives CASSPGLAAYQETQYF.

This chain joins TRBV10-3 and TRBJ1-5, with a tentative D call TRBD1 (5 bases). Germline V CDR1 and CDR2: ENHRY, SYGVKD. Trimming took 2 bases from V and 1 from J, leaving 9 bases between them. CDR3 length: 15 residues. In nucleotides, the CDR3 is TGTGCCATCAGTGAGACCGGGGGAAGCAATCAGCCCCAGCATTTT. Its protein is CAISETGGSNQPQHF.

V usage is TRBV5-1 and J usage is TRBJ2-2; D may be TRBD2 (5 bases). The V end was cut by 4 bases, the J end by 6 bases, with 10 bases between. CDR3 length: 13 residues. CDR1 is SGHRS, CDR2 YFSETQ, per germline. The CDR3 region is CASSRGGPGELFF. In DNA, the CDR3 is TGCGCCAGCAGCCGAGGAGGTCCCGGGGAGCTGTTTTTT.

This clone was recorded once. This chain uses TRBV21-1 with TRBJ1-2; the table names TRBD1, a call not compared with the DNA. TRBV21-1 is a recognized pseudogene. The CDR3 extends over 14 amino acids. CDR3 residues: CASSKKPTAYGYTF. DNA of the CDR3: TGTGCCAGCAGCAAGAAACCCACAGCCTATGGCTACACCTTC.

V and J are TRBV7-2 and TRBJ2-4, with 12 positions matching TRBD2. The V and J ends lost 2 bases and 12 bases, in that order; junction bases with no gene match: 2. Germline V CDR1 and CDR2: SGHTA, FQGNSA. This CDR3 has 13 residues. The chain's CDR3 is CASSLLAGGTQYF. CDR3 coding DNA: TGTGCCAGCAGCTTACTAGCGGGGGGGACTCAGTACTTC.

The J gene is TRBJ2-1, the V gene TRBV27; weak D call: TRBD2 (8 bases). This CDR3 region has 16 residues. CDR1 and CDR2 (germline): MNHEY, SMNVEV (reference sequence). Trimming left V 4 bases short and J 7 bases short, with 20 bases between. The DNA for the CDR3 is TGTGCCAGCAGTTACAGGGGCGGGAGGACGGGAAATGAGCAGTTCTTC. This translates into CASSYRGGRTGNEQFF.

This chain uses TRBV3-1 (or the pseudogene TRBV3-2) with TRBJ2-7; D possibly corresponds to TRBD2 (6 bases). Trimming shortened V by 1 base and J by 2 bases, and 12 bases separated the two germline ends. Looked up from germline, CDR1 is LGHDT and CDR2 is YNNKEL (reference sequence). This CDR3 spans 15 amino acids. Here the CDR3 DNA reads TGTGCCAGCAGCCAAGCTGGCGGGGCGACCTACGAGCAGTACTTC. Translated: CASSQAGGATYEQYF.

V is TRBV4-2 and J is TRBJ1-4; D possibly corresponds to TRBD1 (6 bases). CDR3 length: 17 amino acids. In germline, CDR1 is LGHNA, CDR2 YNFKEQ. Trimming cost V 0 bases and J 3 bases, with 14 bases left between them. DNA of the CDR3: TGTGCCAGCAGCCAAGAGAGCACCAGGGGTTCTAATGAAAAACTGTTTTTT. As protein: CASSQESTRGSNEKLFF.

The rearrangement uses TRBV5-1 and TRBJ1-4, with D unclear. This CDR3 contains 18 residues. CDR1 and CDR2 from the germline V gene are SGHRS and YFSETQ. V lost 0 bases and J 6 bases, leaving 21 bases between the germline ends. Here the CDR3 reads CASSLANFDTVQHEKLFF. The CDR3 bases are TGCGCCAGCAGCTTGGCCAATTTTGACACGGTACAGCATGAAAAACTGTTTTTT.